This record covers a single TCR beta chain. TCRdb's table, derived via immunoSEQ multiplex PCR, lists solely in-frame clones and lacks some. This table holds approximately 98,000 clones, 82% found once. This CDR3 comprises 16 residues. V was clipped by 2 bases and J by 2 bases; unmatched bases: 5. Germline assignment: CDR1 SGHTA and CDR2 FQGNSA. This sample was included in a study of blood T cell repertoires in COVID-19. J is TRBJ2-3 and V is TRBV7-2; 9 nucleotides match TRBD2. Sequenced input: peripheral blood. This receptor was identified in a man older than 75 with acute or convalescent COVID-19. CDR3: CASSLSRGGATDTQYF. As DNA, the CDR3 is TGTGCCAGCAGCTTATCACGCGGGGGGGCCACAGATACGCAGTATTTT.